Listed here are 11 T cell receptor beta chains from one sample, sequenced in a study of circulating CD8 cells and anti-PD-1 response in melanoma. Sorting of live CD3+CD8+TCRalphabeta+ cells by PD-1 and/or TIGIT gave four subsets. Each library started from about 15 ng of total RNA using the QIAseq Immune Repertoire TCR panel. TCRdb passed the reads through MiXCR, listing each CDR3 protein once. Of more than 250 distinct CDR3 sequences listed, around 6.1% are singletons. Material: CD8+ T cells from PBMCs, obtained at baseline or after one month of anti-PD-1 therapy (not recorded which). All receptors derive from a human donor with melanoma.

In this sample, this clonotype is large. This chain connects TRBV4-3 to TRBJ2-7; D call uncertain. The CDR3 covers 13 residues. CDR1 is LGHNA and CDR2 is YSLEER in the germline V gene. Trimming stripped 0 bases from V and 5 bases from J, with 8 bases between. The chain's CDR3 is CASSQDKVDEQYF. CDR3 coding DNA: TGCGCCAGCAGCCAAGATAAGGTCGACGAGCAGTACTTC.

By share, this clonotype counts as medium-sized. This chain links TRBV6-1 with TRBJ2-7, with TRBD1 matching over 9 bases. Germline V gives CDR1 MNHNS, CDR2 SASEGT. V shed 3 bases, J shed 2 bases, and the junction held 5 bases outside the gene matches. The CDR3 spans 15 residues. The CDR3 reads CASSELGTGTYEQYF. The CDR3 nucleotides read TGTGCCAGCAGTGAGTTGGGGACAGGGACCTACGAGCAGTACTTC.

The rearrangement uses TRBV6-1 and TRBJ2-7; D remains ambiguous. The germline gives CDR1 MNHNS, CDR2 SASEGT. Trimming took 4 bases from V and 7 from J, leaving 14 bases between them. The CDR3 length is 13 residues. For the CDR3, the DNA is TGTGCCAGCAGTGTGGGCCAGCTGAGGGAGCAGTACTTC. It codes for CASSVGQLREQYF.

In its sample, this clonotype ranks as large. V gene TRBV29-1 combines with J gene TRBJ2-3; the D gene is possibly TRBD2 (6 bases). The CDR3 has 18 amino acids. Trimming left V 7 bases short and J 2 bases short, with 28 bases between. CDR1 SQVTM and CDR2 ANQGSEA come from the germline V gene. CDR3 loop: CSARMLGGSEGYTDTQYF. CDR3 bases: TGCAGCGCCCGGATGTTGGGAGGCTCGGAGGGGTACACAGATACGCAGTATTTT.

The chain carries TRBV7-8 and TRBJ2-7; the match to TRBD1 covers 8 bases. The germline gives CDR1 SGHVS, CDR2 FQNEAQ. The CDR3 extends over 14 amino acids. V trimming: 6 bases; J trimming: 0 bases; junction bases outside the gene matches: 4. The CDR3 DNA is TGTGCCAGCAGGTCGGGACAGGTCTCCTACGAGCAGTACTTC. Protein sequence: CASRSGQVSYEQYF.

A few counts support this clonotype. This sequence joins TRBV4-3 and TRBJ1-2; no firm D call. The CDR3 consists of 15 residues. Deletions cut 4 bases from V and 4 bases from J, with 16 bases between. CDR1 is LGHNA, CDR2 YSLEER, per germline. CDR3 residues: CASSPSRSPRYGYTF. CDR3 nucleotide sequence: TGCGCCAGCAGCCCATCGAGATCCCCTCGCTATGGCTACACCTTC.

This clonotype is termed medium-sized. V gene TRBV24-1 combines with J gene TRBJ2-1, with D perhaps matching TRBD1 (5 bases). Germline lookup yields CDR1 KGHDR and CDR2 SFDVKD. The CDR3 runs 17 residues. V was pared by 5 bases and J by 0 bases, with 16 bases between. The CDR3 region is CATSGREGAYSYNEQFF. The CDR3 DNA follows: TGTGCCACCAGTGGCCGAGAAGGGGCCTACTCCTACAATGAGCAGTTCTTC.

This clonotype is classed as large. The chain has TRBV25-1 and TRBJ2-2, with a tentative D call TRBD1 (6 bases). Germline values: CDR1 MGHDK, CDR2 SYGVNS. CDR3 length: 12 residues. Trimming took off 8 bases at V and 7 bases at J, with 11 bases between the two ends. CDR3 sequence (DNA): TGTGCCAGCGAACAGGGTATCGGGGAGCTGTTTTTT. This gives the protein CASEQGIGELFF.

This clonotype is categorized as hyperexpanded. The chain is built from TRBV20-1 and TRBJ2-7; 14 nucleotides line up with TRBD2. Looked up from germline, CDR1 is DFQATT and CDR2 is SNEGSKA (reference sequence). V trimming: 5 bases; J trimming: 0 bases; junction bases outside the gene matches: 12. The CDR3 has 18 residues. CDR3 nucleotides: TGCAGTGCTTGGGACCCGGGACTAGCGGGGGCCAGCTCCTACGAGCAGTACTTC. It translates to CSAWDPGLAGASSYEQYF.

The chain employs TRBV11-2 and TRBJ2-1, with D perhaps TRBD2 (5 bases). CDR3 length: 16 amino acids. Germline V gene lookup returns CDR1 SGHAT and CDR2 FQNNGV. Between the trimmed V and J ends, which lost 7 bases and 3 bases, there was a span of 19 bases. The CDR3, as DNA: TGTGCCAGCACCCCCCCCGAGGGTTCCTTCTACAATGAGCAGTTCTTC. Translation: CASTPPEGSFYNEQFF.

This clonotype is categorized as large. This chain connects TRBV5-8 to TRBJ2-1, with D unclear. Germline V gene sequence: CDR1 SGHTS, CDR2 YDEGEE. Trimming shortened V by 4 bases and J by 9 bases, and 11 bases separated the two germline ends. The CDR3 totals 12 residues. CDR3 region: CASSPPWGEQFF. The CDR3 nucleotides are TGTGCCAGCAGCCCCCCGTGGGGTGAGCAGTTCTTC. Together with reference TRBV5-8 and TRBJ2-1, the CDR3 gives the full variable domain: EAGVTQSPTHLIKTRGQQATLRCSPISGHTSVYWYQQALGLGLQFLLWYDEGEERNRGNFPPRFSGRQFPNYSSELNVNALELEDSALYLCASSPPWGEQFFGPGTRLTVL.